This entry features one T cell receptor (beta chain) sequence. This clonotype showed up many times. The target of this receptor is not known. At one of its ends the junction is not consistent with the germline gene, which may arise from a read error. This record comes from a study of T cells in Graves' hyperthyroidism and ophthalmopathy (dated by TCRdb to the late 2010s). The study in broad terms: Peripheral blood samples were taken at initial diagnosis, before any treatment was given. The 80 to 100 discovery patients were randomly divided into training and test sets at a 7:3 ratio. Thyroid tissue and blood T-cell repertoires from about six Graves' hyperthyroidism patients were also compared in the study. Once sampling was done, hyperthyroidism patients were given methimazole at a starting dose of 30 mg daily, whereas ophthalmopathy patients were given high-dose intravenous methylprednisolone. The paper reports TCR Vbeta CDR3 sequencing of roughly 140 peripheral blood samples: around 45 ophthalmopathy, under 80 hyperthyroidism and around 17 progressor patients. To identify distinguishing TCR V-J signatures, a discovery cohort of about 95 patients was used, comprising 43 with Graves' ophthalmopathy and some 57 with stable Graves' hyperthyroidism. Whether ophthalmopathy could be predicted prospectively was tested in an independent validation cohort made up of about 20 hyperthyroidism patients plus 17 patients who later progressed to ophthalmopathy.

Amplification of TCR beta CDR3 regions was carried out from RNA transcripts. A first-round RT-PCR of the TCR CDR3 used the HTBI primer set with the Qiagen OneStep RT-PCR kit. Libraries were constructed in a second round of multiplex PCR, after which size selection and purification were carried out. The libraries were sequenced on an Illumina HiSeq2000 using paired-end 100 bp reads. In the original analysis: SOAPnuke was used to process the raw data, throwing out any read that contained adapters or uncalled bases, had a mean Phred below 15, or lacked an exact constant-primer or identifier match. High-quality paired reads were merged with COPE v1.2.5, and unique nucleotide sequences were defined as clonotypes. MiTCR v1.1 was used to align the clonotypes against IMGT TRBV, TRBD and TRBJ reference segments. The analysis included only V-J combinations with a frequency above 0.0001, which together covered roughly 99% of the repertoires. A TCS score was defined as the ratio of F50 (clonal expansion) to E x V (chaos), with BLOSUM62-based TCRdist applied between CDR3 peptides within each V-J. Welch's t-statistics and random forest reduced around 520 V-J features to fewer than 15, which were used in a naive Bayes classifier (R e1071). TCRdb ran its own pipeline on the public reads, namely fastp trimming at Q25 and MiXCR clone calling, and kept in-frame beta chains. Merged by CDR3 protein, the rows form single entries marked with the most common genes and DNA. None of the V and J calls come from the authors' own analysis; TCRdb made them. Counted in this sample were around 450,000 distinct CDR3 sequences; around 16% of them appeared once. In total, the top ten clones hold 13% to 15% of the sample.

Graves' hyperthyroidism was defined as stable when no progression to ophthalmopathy occurred over 18 months of follow-up. Hyperthyroidism patients were aged 18 to 65 years and newly diagnosed, with disease duration of less than 2 months. The study excluded patients with uncontrolled infections, other autoimmune diseases, pregnancy or lactation. Diagnoses were based on clinical symptoms, serum thyroxine and TRAb, thyroid ultrasound and orbital computed tomography. PBMCs were separated from roughly 9.6 ml of fresh peripheral blood using Ficoll-Paque density gradient centrifugation. Trizol reagent was used to extract total RNA, and RNA quality was then checked on an Agilent 2100 Bioanalyzer. What the study reported, not specific to this receptor: A 13 V-J signature model separated ophthalmopathy from stable hyperthyroidism, with approximately 87% sensitivity and about 81% specificity in cross-validation and 80%/75% in testing. Most expanded thyroid clonotypes (frequency above 0.001) were also detected in blood, a finding suggesting that blood repertoires may reflect thyroid immune responses. No statistical method was used to set the sample size in advance, and investigators knew the group allocation. In validation, progression to ophthalmopathy was predicted by the model with around 70% sensitivity and 72% to 85% specificity, a median of approximately 6.5 months before onset.

This clonotype was obtained from a woman under 30 with Graves' hyperthyroidism. Sequencing was carried out using blood.

Here is the DNA: TGTGCCATCAGTCAGTCCTACGAGCAGTACTTC. This is translated as CAISQSYEQYF. This receptor chain uses TRBV10-3 and TRBJ2-7; there is no confident call for the D gene. CDR1 ENHRY and CDR2 SYGVKD were looked up in the germline V gene. From its cysteine to its phenylalanine, the CDR3 spans 11 amino acids. Left in the record is the CDR3 DNA by itself, 33 bases read in frame from the first base.